The next 24 T cell receptor beta chains were all read from a single sample in a study of technical replicates of blood from a few donors. Profiling relied on immunoSEQ multiplex PCR, and the TCRdb table lists in-frame clones only, not all of them. The sample yields 10,000 to 15,000 clones, roughly 96% seen once. The sequenced sample was PBMCs. The origin of the receptors is a human donor in good health.

The chain uses TRBV27 and TRBJ2-7, with a tentative D call TRBD1 (5 bases). Trimming shortened V by 2 bases and J by 1 base, and 6 bases separated the two germline ends. Germline values: CDR1 MNHEY, CDR2 SMNVEV (reference sequence). The CDR3 loop spans 13 amino acids. CDR3 region: CASSLGHSYEQYF. The CDR3 nucleotides read TGTGCCAGCAGTTTAGGACATTCCTACGAGCAGTACTTC.

As to this clone: The limits of the CDR3 on the DNA are not certain, so only TCRdb's listed CDR3 is given. This sequence joins TRBV27 and TRBJ2-6; the table's D gene call, TRBD2, was not cross checked with the DNA. The CDR3 is 20 amino acids long, termini counted. Germline CDR1 MNHEY, CDR2 SMNVEV (reference sequence). The CDR3 is CASSSSGLAGTTSGANVLTF.

This clone came up once. The chain combines TRBV6-6 with TRBJ2-3; D uncertain. CDR3 length equals 13 residues. Germline CDR1 is MNHNY and CDR2 is SVGAGI (reference sequence). The germline V and J ends were trimmed by 11 bases and 2 bases, with 14 bases remaining between them. The CDR3 loop reads CAGSERDTDTQYF. DNA of the CDR3: TGTGCCGGATCGGAGCGAGACACAGATACGCAGTATTTT.

The chain combines TRBV7-2 with TRBJ1-2; 10 positions agree with TRBD1. The CDR3 has 14 amino acids. Germline CDR1 SGHTA, CDR2 FQGNSA. Losses at the gene ends were 4 bases for V and 9 bases for J; bases not matched to a gene: 8. The CDR3 spells CASSSTGGWGSYTF. The CDR3 DNA sequence: TGTGCCAGCAGCTCGACAGGGGGCTGGGGTAGCTACACCTTC.

The chain is built from TRBV30 and TRBJ2-7; D is uncertain. The CDR3 covers 11 residues. Germline V gene sequence: CDR1 GTSNPN, CDR2 SVGIG (reference sequence). The germline V and J ends were trimmed by 3 bases and 6 bases, with 9 bases remaining between them. The CDR3 bases are TGTGCCTGGAGCACGGTTCGCGAGCAGTACTTC. This codes for CAWSTVREQYF.

V usage is TRBV5-1 and J usage is TRBJ2-2, with TRBD2 identical over 7 bases. The CDR3 has 15 amino acids. V lost 4 bases to trimming and J lost 3 bases; unmatched junction nucleotides: 6. The germline V gene encodes CDR1 SGHRS and CDR2 YFSETQ. The CDR3 is CASSHALADTGELFF. In DNA, the CDR3 is TGCGCCAGCAGCCACGCTCTAGCGGACACCGGGGAGCTGTTTTTT.

V gene TRBV25-1 combines with J gene TRBJ1-2, with TRBD1 matching 7 bases. Looked up from germline, CDR1 is MGHDK and CDR2 is SYGVNS. The CDR3 is made up of 15 amino acids. With 2 bases clipped from V and 4 bases from J, the junction kept 7 bases outside the gene matches. CDR3 amino acids: CASSEGDRRSYGYTF. The CDR3, as DNA: TGTGCCAGCAGTGAAGGGGACAGAAGGTCCTATGGCTACACCTTC.

The chain joins TRBV2 to TRBJ1-5; D is perhaps TRBD1 (6 bases). This CDR3 region has 14 residues. Trimming removed 5 bases from V and 8 bases from J, with 16 bases in between. Germline V gene data show CDR1 as SNHLY and CDR2 as FYNNEI. CDR3 region: CASSSPRGREPQHF. CDR3 bases: TGTGCCAGCAGTTCTCCGAGGGGGAGGGAGCCCCAGCATTTT.

This chain joins TRBV5-1 and TRBJ2-1, with 8 bases lining up with TRBD1. CDR1 SGHRS and CDR2 YFSETQ come from the germline V gene. After removal of 3 bases from V and 5 bases from J, the junction contained 4 bases not matched to a gene. This CDR3 region has 14 residues. CDR3 sequence: CASSYRDRNNEQFF. The DNA for the CDR3 is TGCGCCAGCAGCTACCGGGACAGGAACAATGAGCAGTTCTTC.

This rearrangement joins TRBV6-1 to TRBJ2-3, with D possibly being TRBD2 (6 bases). Trimming removed 5 bases at V and 1 base at J, with 7 bases between. The CDR3 is 13 amino acids. Looked up from germline, CDR1 is MNHNS and CDR2 is SASEGT. The CDR3 bases are TGTGCCAGCAGTCCTAGCGGCACAGATACGCAGTATTTT. This encodes CASSPSGTDTQYF.

The gene calls are TRBV27 and TRBJ1-4; 7 positions agree with TRBD1. The CDR3 sequence is 15 residues long. Germline CDR1 reads MNHEY; CDR2 reads SMNVEV (reference sequence). J gave up 8 bases and V 2 bases, and 8 bases lay outside the gene matches. The CDR3 DNA sequence: TGTGCCAGCAGTTTAGCCCAGGGGGGATCGGAAAAACTGTTTTTT. Its protein product is CASSLAQGGSEKLFF. Based on the CDR3 plus reference TRBV27 and TRBJ1-4, the full variable domain is EAQVTQNPRYLITVTGKKLTVTCSQNMNHEYMSWYRQDPGLGLRQIYYSMNVEVTDKGDVPEGYKVSRKEKRNFPLILESPSPNQTSLYFCASSLAQGGSEKLFFGSGTQLSVL.

The V call is TRBV5-1, the J call TRBJ2-2; D ambiguous. The germline V gene has CDR1 SGHRS and CDR2 YFSETQ. CDR3 size: 15 residues. V was trimmed by 5 bases and J by 7 bases, leaving 18 bases between them. The CDR3 DNA is TGCGCCAGCAGACCGCGTCCGGGTTCATACGGGGAGCTGTTTTTT. Its protein is CASRPRPGSYGELFF.

The rearrangement joins TRBV4-2 to TRBJ1-1; a weak D match, TRBD1 (6 bases). CDR1 and CDR2 (germline): LGHNA, YNFKEQ. CDR3 size: 15 residues. Between the trimmed V and J ends, which lost 3 bases and 1 base, there was a span of 12 bases. CDR3 in amino acids: CASSHPSQGNTEAFF. The CDR3 DNA reads TGTGCCAGCAGCCACCCCTCACAGGGGAACACTGAAGCTTTCTTT.

The chain couples TRBV6-1 to TRBJ2-5, with D unclear. Germline CDR1 MNHNS, CDR2 SASEGT. Deletions cut 5 bases from V and 6 bases from J, with 7 bases between. This CDR3 has 11 amino acids. The CDR3 region is CASSFTQTQYF. The CDR3 coding sequence is TGTGCCAGCAGTTTTACTCAGACCCAGTACTTC.

This chain links TRBV6-1 with TRBJ2-3; TRBD1 is a possible D gene (5 bases). V gave up 6 bases and J gave up 5 bases, with 12 bases separating them. Germline V gene lookup returns CDR1 MNHNS and CDR2 SASEGT. The CDR3 totals 13 residues. DNA of the CDR3: TGTGCCAGCAGAGCAGGGTCGGTAGATACGCAGTATTTT. Amino acid sequence: CASRAGSVDTQYF.

The chain links TRBV30 to TRBJ1-2; D ambiguous. The length of the CDR3 is 14 residues. Trimming stripped 4 bases from V and 3 bases from J, with 15 bases between. Germline CDR1 is GTSNPN and CDR2 is SVGIG (reference sequence). CDR3 loop: CAWTIIPRDYGYTF. The CDR3 DNA reads as TGTGCCTGGACCATCATCCCCCGGGACTATGGCTACACCTTC.

This chain uses TRBV30 with TRBJ2-7, with 7 positions matching TRBD2. This CDR3 has 14 residues. The ends lost 3 bases at V and 5 bases at J; junction bases unmatched: 10. Germline V gene sequence: CDR1 GTSNPN, CDR2 SVGIG (reference sequence). CDR3 region: CAWREWGGRDEQYF. The CDR3 DNA reads as TGTGCCTGGAGAGAGTGGGGGGGTCGGGACGAGCAGTACTTC.

The chain links TRBV18 to TRBJ1-3; possibly TRBD1 for D (6 bases). Germline CDR1 reads KGHSH; CDR2 reads LQKENI. V was cut by 0 bases and J by 8 bases, with 8 bases left in between. The CDR3 runs to 13 residues. As DNA, the CDR3 is TGTGCCAGCTCACCACCGGGGGCATACACCATATATTTT. It translates to CASSPPGAYTIYF.

J is TRBJ2-1 and V is TRBV7-3; possibly TRBD2 for D (5 bases). In germline, CDR1 is SGHTA, CDR2 FQGTGA. This CDR3 is 15 amino acids long. The ends were cut back, 6 bases at V and 0 bases at J, with 12 bases in the middle. Written as DNA, the CDR3 is TGTGCCAGCAGTATAGCGTGGAGCTCCTACAATGAGCAGTTCTTC. Translating gives CASSIAWSSYNEQFF.

The chain links TRBV7-9 to TRBJ2-5; 8 nucleotides line up with TRBD1. This CDR3 comprises 15 residues. CDR1 SEHNR and CDR2 FQNEAQ come from the germline V gene (reference sequence). V dropped 5 bases and J dropped 5; count of bases not matched to a gene: 10. CDR3 protein: CASSPRQGAVETQYF. CDR3 nucleotides: TGTGCCAGCAGCCCGCGGCAGGGGGCTGTGGAGACCCAGTACTTC. The whole variable domain, filled in from reference TRBV7-9 and TRBJ2-5, reads DTGVSQNPRHKITKRGQNVTFRCDPISEHNRLYWYRQTLGQGPEFLTYFQNEAQLEKSRLLSDRFSAERPKGSFSTLEIQRTEQGDSAMYLCASSPRQGAVETQYFGPGTRLLVL.

The chain uses TRBV7-2 and TRBJ2-3; D not resolved. The CDR3 covers 12 residues. The V end lost 5 bases, the J end lost 2 bases, and 5 bases lay between the germline ends. Germline lookup yields CDR1 SGHTA and CDR2 FQGNSA. Written as DNA, the CDR3 is TGTGCCAGCAGCACATCCACAGATACGCAGTATTTT. It specifies CASSTSTDTQYF.

The chain employs TRBV5-1 and TRBJ2-5, with 9 nucleotides matching TRBD1. Trimming took 5 bases from V and 5 from J; bases not matched to a gene: 10. The CDR3 sequence is 15 residues long. Looked up from germline, CDR1 is SGHRS and CDR2 is YFSETQ. CDR3: CASSSTGGSMETQYF. The CDR3 region has the DNA TGCGCCAGCAGTTCGACAGGGGGGAGTATGGAGACCCAGTACTTC.

This chain uses TRBV30 with TRBJ2-5, with 7 bases that match TRBD2. CDR3 size: 10 residues. After removal of 8 bases from V and 3 bases from J, the junction contained 0 bases not matched to a gene. CDR1 and CDR2 from the germline V gene are GTSNPN and SVGIG (reference sequence). The CDR3 nucleotides are TGTGCCGGGGGGGAAGAGACCCAGTACTTC. Protein: CAGGEETQYF.

The V and J genes are TRBV5-1 and TRBJ2-1, with a weak D call TRBD1 (5 bases). Germline V gene data show CDR1 as SGHRS and CDR2 as YFSETQ. The germline V and J ends were trimmed by 1 base and 9 bases, with 8 bases remaining between them. The CDR3 extends over 12 amino acids. In DNA, the CDR3 is TGCGCCAGCAGCTTGCAGGGCGGTGAGCAGTTCTTC. Translating it yields CASSLQGGEQFF.